The table lists the clone carrying this T cell receptor beta chain with many counts. Its antigen remains unknown. The CDR3 has 17 amino acids. V lost 3 bases and J lost 3, with 20 bases in between. CDR1 and CDR2 (germline): MNHNS, SASEGT. Diagnosis rested on symptoms, serum thyroxine and TRAb, thyroid ultrasound, and orbital computed tomography. The data derive from a study of T cells in Graves' hyperthyroidism and ophthalmopathy. Turning to the study itself: Any treatment followed the collection of peripheral blood at initial diagnosis.

Whole-study results and caveats: Most thyroid clonotypes expanded above 0.001 were also detected in blood.

Amplified regions were TCR beta CDR3 sequences from RNA transcripts. HTBI primers were employed in a first-round RT-PCR of the TCR CDR3. MiXCR was run by TCRdb on the multiplex PCR reads, yielding one entry per CDR3 protein. The sample has 500,000 to 550,000 distinct CDR3 sequences, less than 25% seen once. The sequenced material came from blood. The chain employs TRBV6-1 and TRBJ1-1; weak D call: TRBD1 (5 bases). This receptor was taken from a man between 18 and 35 years old with Graves' hyperthyroidism. The CDR3 coding sequence is TGTGCCAGCAGTGAGTGGGGGTCACCGGGGGTGGACACTGAAGCTTTCTTT. This encodes CASSEWGSPGVDTEAFF.